These 6 T cell receptor beta chains were all obtained from the same sample, sequenced in a study of T cells in localized non-small cell lung cancer. TCRdb's table, derived via immunoSEQ multiplex PCR, lists solely in-frame clones and lacks some. The data hold tens of thousands of clones, with 85% to 90% observed a single time. Sequencing used peripheral blood, obtained before any cancer treatment. These receptors were obtained from a man aged 35-69 years with stage I squamous cell lung carcinoma.

V is TRBV9 and J is TRBJ2-2, with 9 nucleotides matching TRBD1. This CDR3 is built from 18 residues. The germline V gene encodes CDR1 SGDLS and CDR2 YYNGEE. The ends lost 3 bases at V and 0 bases at J; junction bases unmatched: 9. The CDR3 loop reads CASSATGTGIPNTGELFF. DNA of the CDR3: TGTGCCAGCAGCGCCACCGGGACAGGGATTCCGAACACCGGGGAGCTGTTTTTT.

The chain has TRBV11-2 and TRBJ2-1; 8 bases align to TRBD2. Losses at the gene ends were 5 bases for V and 3 bases for J; bases not matched to a gene: 6. This CDR3 has 15 residues. From germline, CDR1 is SGHAT and CDR2 FQNNGV. CDR3 region: CASSPREGLYNEQFF. Written as DNA, the CDR3 is TGTGCCAGCAGCCCTCGGGAGGGCCTCTACAATGAGCAGTTCTTC.

The J gene is TRBJ2-3, the V gene TRBV6-4; 11 bases match TRBD2. V shed 5 bases and J 5 bases; nucleotides not matched to a gene: 6. Germline values: CDR1 MRHNA, CDR2 SNTAGT. The CDR3 length is 15 residues. The CDR3 loop is CASSPTSGRGDTQYF. Here the CDR3 DNA reads TGTGCCAGCAGTCCTACTAGCGGGAGAGGAGATACGCAGTATTTT.

Here the CDR3 reads CASSIGKPRSTEAFF. In DNA form, the CDR3 reads TGTGCCAGTAGTATAGGAAAACCTAGGAGCACTGAAGCTTTCTTT. The J gene is TRBJ1-1, the V gene TRBV19; D uncertain. The CDR3 contains 15 residues. CDR1 and CDR2 (germline): LNHDA, SQIVND (reference sequence). V lost 1 base, J lost 4 bases, and 13 bases lay in between.

This chain uses TRBV11-2 with TRBJ2-7; D gene ambiguous. V lost 4 bases to trimming and J lost 3 bases, with 19 bases between them. The germline V gene encodes CDR1 SGHAT and CDR2 FQNNGV. This CDR3 contains 16 residues. CDR3 region: CASSSTRGGSFYEQYF. CDR3 DNA: TGTGCCAGCAGCTCCACTCGAGGTGGTTCATTCTACGAGCAGTACTTC.

This clone was observed a single time. The chain carries TRBV30 and TRBJ1-6; 11 bases fit TRBD1. J lost 14 bases, V lost 2 bases, and 8 bases had no gene match. This CDR3 region has 14 residues. Per the germline V gene, CDR1 is GTSNPN and CDR2 is SVGIG (reference sequence). In DNA form, the CDR3 reads TGTGCCTGGAGTAGGGGACAGGGGGATAGGTCCCTCCACTTT. Its protein is CAWSRGQGDRSLHF.